The 13 T cell receptor beta chains presented below share a single source sample, sequenced in a study of blood T cell repertoires in COVID-19. Only in-frame clones appear in the TCRdb table, and some are missing; sequencing was by immunoSEQ multiplex PCR. The table includes roughly 250,000 clones, about 89% detected once. Material: peripheral blood. Receptors were obtained from a man aged 25 to 40 with acute or convalescent COVID-19.

The V gene is TRBV19, the J gene TRBJ2-3; D perhaps matches TRBD1 (7 bases). Trimming removed 6 bases from V and 3 bases from J, with 19 bases in between. This CDR3 spans 16 amino acids. The germline V gene encodes CDR1 LNHDA and CDR2 SQIVND (reference sequence). The CDR3 loop reads CASSLPMAGGTDTQYF. The CDR3 DNA reads TGTGCCAGTAGCCTCCCCATGGCAGGGGGGACAGATACGCAGTATTTT. The full variable domain, its missing parts supplied by reference TRBV19 and TRBJ2-3, is DGGITQSPKYLFRKEGQNVTLSCEQNLNHDAMYWYRQDPGQGLRLIYYSQIVNDFQKGDIAEGYSVSREKKESFPLTVTSAQKNPTAFYLCASSLPMAGGTDTQYFGPGTRLTVL.

The chain uses TRBV2 and TRBJ2-5; 7 positions match TRBD1. The CDR3 covers 15 residues. Trimming took 4 bases from V and 3 from J; bases not matched to a gene: 8. CDR1 and CDR2 (germline): SNHLY, FYNNEI. CDR3 in amino acids: CASSAYTGAKETQYF. CDR3 nucleotides: TGTGCCAGCAGTGCCTATACAGGGGCGAAAGAGACCCAGTACTTC.

J is TRBJ1-2 and V is TRBV18; D not certain. This CDR3 is built from 17 residues. Trimming stripped 2 bases from V and 0 bases from J, with 16 bases between. Germline CDR1 reads KGHSH; CDR2 reads LQKENI. Here the CDR3 reads CASSPVPGRITNYGYTF. The DNA for the CDR3 is TGTGCCAGCTCACCAGTACCCGGGAGAATTACTAACTATGGCTACACCTTC. Combining the CDR3 with reference TRBV18 and TRBJ1-2 gives the whole variable domain NAGVMQNPRHLVRRRGQEARLRCSPMKGHSHVYWYRQLPEEGLKFMVYLQKENIIDESGMPKERFSAEFPKEGPSILRIQQVVRGDSAAYFCASSPVPGRITNYGYTFGSGTRLTVV.

The gene calls are TRBV28 and TRBJ1-3; TRBD1 aligns across 9 bases. The CDR3 totals 17 residues. Germline trimming cut 5 bases from V and 2 bases from J; bases unmatched to any gene: 10. Germline lookup yields CDR1 MDHEN and CDR2 SYDVKM. CDR3 in DNA: TGTGCCAGCAGTAACCGGGACAGGGAGTTTGCTGGAAACACCATATATTTT. Amino acid sequence: CASSNRDREFAGNTIYF.

The chain has TRBV3-1 (or the pseudogene TRBV3-2) and TRBJ1-3, with D possibly matching TRBD1 (6 bases). This CDR3 has 13 residues. Looked up from germline, CDR1 is LGHDT and CDR2 is YNNKEL (reference sequence). V shed 3 bases and J shed 3 bases, with 6 bases lying between them. The CDR3 region has the DNA TGTGCCAGCAGCCAGACAGGTGGAAACACCATATATTTT. Amino acids: CASSQTGGNTIYF.

This clone was seen just once. The chain links TRBV18 to TRBJ2-1; possibly TRBD2 for D (7 bases). Germline V lookup: CDR1 KGHSH, CDR2 LQKENI. There are 16 residues in the CDR3. V gave up 5 bases and J gave up 8 bases, with 22 bases separating them. The CDR3 coding sequence is TGTGCCAGCTCAGAGATCTCCGGGACGGGGGGCCATGAGCAGTTCTTC. Protein product: CASSEISGTGGHEQFF.

The chain uses TRBV5-4 and TRBJ2-5, with D perhaps TRBD2 (5 bases). CDR3 length equals 13 residues. Germline V gene sequence: CDR1 SGHNT, CDR2 YYREEE (reference sequence). CDR3 DNA sequence: TGTGCTGGGAAGAGGGTGGAGTGGGAGACCCAGTACTTC. Encoded protein: CAGKRVEWETQYF.

The chain couples TRBV7-9 to TRBJ2-2; a possible D gene is TRBD1 (5 bases). The germline V and J ends were trimmed by 5 bases and 1 base, with 8 bases remaining between them. Germline loops: CDR1 SEHNR, CDR2 FQNEAQ (reference sequence). This CDR3 comprises 14 residues. The CDR3 is CASSITGNTGELFF. The CDR3 nucleotides read TGTGCCAGCAGCATAACAGGGAACACCGGGGAGCTGTTTTTT.

This clone was recorded once. The CDR3 loop reads CASSLLSGGAREQYF. Written as DNA, the CDR3 is TGTGCCAGCAGCCTGCTAAGCGGGGGGGCAAGGGAGCAGTACTTC. The genes are TRBV11-2 and TRBJ2-7; 10 bases match TRBD2. Germline CDR1 reads SGHAT; CDR2 reads FQNNGV. The CDR3 spans 15 residues. The V gene end was trimmed by 5 bases and the J gene end by 7 bases; junction bases not matched to a gene: 11. The whole variable domain, filled in from reference TRBV11-2 and TRBJ2-7, reads EAGVAQSPRYKIIEKRQSVAFWCNPISGHATLYWYQQILGQGPKLLIQFQNNGVVDDSQLPKDRFSAERLKGVDSTLKIQPAKLEDSAVYLCASSLLSGGAREQYFGPGTRLTVT.

This chain joins TRBV9 and TRBJ2-3; D is undetermined. CDR3 size: 13 residues. The V gene's germline CDR1 is SGDLS and CDR2 YYNGEE. Trimming took off 0 bases at V and 3 bases at J, with 5 bases between the two ends. The CDR3 protein is CASSVAETDTQYF. The CDR3 DNA reads as TGTGCCAGCAGCGTAGCAGAAACAGATACGCAGTATTTT.

The chain is built from TRBV5-1 and TRBJ2-3, with 7 nucleotides matching TRBD2. Trimming took 2 bases from V and 0 from J; bases not matched to a gene: 3. The CDR3 length is 15 residues. The germline V gene encodes CDR1 SGHRS and CDR2 YFSETQ. CDR3 sequence: CASSFTSVSTDTQYF. For the CDR3, the DNA is TGCGCCAGCAGCTTCACTAGCGTTAGCACAGATACGCAGTATTTT.

The chain uses TRBV28 and TRBJ1-2, with 7 positions matching TRBD1. The CDR3 runs 16 residues. After removal of 6 bases from V and 6 bases from J, the junction contained 16 bases not matched to a gene. CDR1 and CDR2 (germline): MDHEN, SYDVKM. CDR3 loop: CASRFPNPGQKHGYTF. CDR3 in DNA: TGTGCCAGCAGATTCCCTAATCCGGGACAGAAGCATGGCTACACCTTC.

There are a few counts of this clone. The CDR3 here is CASSSSGEINQPQHF. The CDR3 DNA is TGTGCCAGCAGCTCGTCCGGGGAAATCAATCAGCCCCAGCATTTT. The chain employs TRBV7-6 and TRBJ1-5; D unclear. Germline V lookup: CDR1 SGHVS, CDR2 FNYEAQ. The V end lost 4 bases, the J end lost 3 bases, and 13 bases lay between the germline ends. CDR3 size: 15 residues.